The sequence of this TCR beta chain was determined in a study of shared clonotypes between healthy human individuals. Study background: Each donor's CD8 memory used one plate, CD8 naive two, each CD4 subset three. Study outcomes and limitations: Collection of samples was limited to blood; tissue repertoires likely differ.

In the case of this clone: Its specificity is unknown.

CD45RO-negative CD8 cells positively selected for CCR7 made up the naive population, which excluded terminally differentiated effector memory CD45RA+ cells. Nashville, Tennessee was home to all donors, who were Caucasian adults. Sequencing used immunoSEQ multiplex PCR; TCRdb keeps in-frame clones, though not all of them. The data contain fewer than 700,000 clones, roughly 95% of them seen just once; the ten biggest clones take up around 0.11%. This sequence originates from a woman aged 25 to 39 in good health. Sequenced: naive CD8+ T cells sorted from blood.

The CDR3 loop reads CASSEGTVNTEAFF. DNA of the CDR3: TGCGCCAGCAGCGAAGGGACAGTGAACACTGAAGCTTTCTTT. The chain combines TRBV5-1 with TRBJ1-1; 7 positions agree with TRBD1. Trimming took 4 bases from V and 0 from J; bases not matched to a gene: 3. This CDR3 region has 14 residues. The germline V gene has CDR1 SGHRS and CDR2 YFSETQ.